This passage covers 18 T cell receptor beta chains from one sample sequenced in a study of T-cell reconstitution after alpha-beta-depleted transplantation in children. Researchers prepared the TCRbeta library using unique molecular identifiers, the study reports. One entry per CDR3 protein, called by TCRdb with MiXCR from the PCR reads. The table lists around 500,000 distinct CDR3 sequences, about an eighth of them singletons. This sample comprised PBMCs from the stem cell graft donor, obtained from the stem cell graft. The origin of the receptors is a human donor who donated a stem cell graft to a child with combined immunodeficiency.

V usage is TRBV7-9 and J usage is TRBJ1-6; no clear D. CDR3 length: 14 amino acids. V was cut by 0 bases and J by 10 bases, with 10 bases left in between. Germline CDR1 reads SEHNR; CDR2 reads FQNEAQ (reference sequence). The CDR3 loop is CASSLAVVGSPLHF. The CDR3 DNA reads as TGTGCCAGCAGCTTAGCAGTTGTAGGGTCACCCCTCCACTTT.

This clonotype showed up just a few times. This chain connects TRBV12-3 or TRBV12-4 to TRBJ2-1, with a weak D call TRBD1 (5 bases). The CDR3 sequence is 15 residues long. V lost 1 base and J 3 bases, leaving 10 bases between the germline ends. This CDR3 reads CASSLEGARYNEQFF. The CDR3 coding sequence is TGTGCCAGCAGTTTAGAAGGGGCTCGCTACAATGAGCAGTTCTTC.

This clonotype was seen repeatedly, ten times or more. The chain recombines TRBV12-3 or TRBV12-4 with TRBJ2-1; D not certain. The V and J ends lost 5 bases and 8 bases respectively, with 10 bases between them. The CDR3 totals 12 residues. The CDR3 coding sequence is TGTGCCAGCAGTCAGAGTCTCCATGAGCAGTTCTTC. It encodes CASSQSLHEQFF.

This clonotype was seen ten or more times. The chain joins TRBV28 to TRBJ2-7; 9 positions match TRBD1. Germline lookup yields CDR1 MDHEN and CDR2 SYDVKM. CDR3 length: 16 amino acids. Germline trimming cut 1 base from V and 2 bases from J; bases unmatched to any gene: 6. Here the CDR3 reads CASSLFGTGRTYEQYF. The CDR3 DNA reads TGTGCCAGCAGTTTATTTGGGACAGGGAGAACCTACGAGCAGTACTTC.

The table lists this clonotype with a few counts. The chain joins TRBV11-2 to TRBJ2-2; 10 bases align to TRBD2. The CDR3 loop spans 18 amino acids. After removal of 0 bases from V and 1 base from J, the junction contained 5 bases not matched to a gene. The germline CDR1 and CDR2 sequences are SGHAT and FQNNGV. This chain's CDR3 is CASSLDSGLAKNTGELFF. DNA of the CDR3: TGTGCCAGCAGCTTAGATTCGGGACTAGCGAAGAACACCGGGGAGCTGTTTTTT.

This clonotype occurred a few times. The chain joins TRBV7-3 to TRBJ2-1, with TRBD1 matching 8 bases. From germline, CDR1 is SGHTA and CDR2 FQGTGA. Germline trimming cut 2 bases from V and 8 bases from J; bases unmatched to any gene: 11. There are 16 residues in the CDR3. For the CDR3, the DNA is TGTGCCAGCAGCTTAGGCCCCCAGGGGGCGGGGTATGAGCAGTTCTTC. Its protein product is CASSLGPQGAGYEQFF.

The chain uses TRBV12-3 or TRBV12-4 and TRBJ2-7; 8 nucleotides line up with TRBD2. The junction had 9 bases not matched to a gene; V was cut back by 7 bases and J by 4 bases. The CDR3 covers 14 residues. CDR3 bases: TGTGCCAGCACCGTTACGGGAGGGCCTTACGAGCAGTACTTC. Its translation: CASTVTGGPYEQYF.

The chain is built from TRBV3-1 and TRBJ2-5, with D tentatively TRBD1 or TRBD2 (5 bases each). V lost 4 bases and J lost 1, with 16 bases in between. Per the germline V gene, CDR1 is LGHDT and CDR2 is YNNKEL (reference sequence). This CDR3 spans 16 amino acids. CDR3 DNA sequence: TGTGCCAGCAGCCCAGACCGGGACGCCCTCCAAGAGACCCAGTACTTC. It encodes CASSPDRDALQETQYF.

This clonotype turned up a few times. The chain combines TRBV4-3 with TRBJ2-3, with D hard to call. Germline V gives CDR1 LGHNA, CDR2 YSLEER. Between the trimmed V and J ends, which lost 0 bases and 0 bases, there was a span of 4 bases. The CDR3 length is 14 residues. The CDR3 spells CASSQDYSTDTQYF. The CDR3 region has the DNA TGCGCCAGCAGCCAAGATTACAGCACAGATACGCAGTATTTT.

This clonotype was found many times. The rearrangement joins TRBV7-9 to TRBJ2-1, with 7 positions matching TRBD1. V lost 5 bases and J lost 0; bases outside the gene matches: 4. The CDR3 runs 15 residues. Looked up from germline, CDR1 is SEHNR and CDR2 is FQNEAQ (reference sequence). In DNA, the CDR3 is TGTGCCAGCAGCATACAGGGGAGCTCCTACAATGAGCAGTTCTTC. This codes for CASSIQGSSYNEQFF.

In this sample, this clonotype turned up many times. This sequence joins TRBV29-1 and TRBJ2-5; 9 positions match TRBD1. The germline gives CDR1 SQVTM, CDR2 ANQGSEA. With V trimmed by 6 bases and J by 4 bases, 3 bases remained unmatched. This CDR3 has 12 residues. The CDR3 is CSVTGGPETQYF. Written as DNA, the CDR3 is TGCAGCGTAACAGGGGGCCCAGAGACCCAGTACTTC.

This clonotype was observed many times. This sequence joins TRBV12-3 or TRBV12-4 and TRBJ2-1; 11 positions agree with TRBD2. The V segment lost 5 bases and the J segment 7 bases; nucleotides outside the gene matches: 7. The CDR3 has 15 residues. The DNA for the CDR3 is TGTGCCAGCAGTCCTCCGCCTAGCGGGAGGAATGAGCAGTTCTTC. Translated, it gives CASSPPPSGRNEQFF.

This clonotype was recorded once. V gene TRBV20-1 combines with J gene TRBJ2-1; D might be TRBD1 (5 bases). Looked up from germline, CDR1 is DFQATT and CDR2 is SNEGSKA (reference sequence). CDR3 length equals 12 residues. The V gene lost 1 base and the J gene lost 10 bases, with 11 bases spanning the gap. The CDR3 DNA reads TGCAGTGCTAGAGCTCAGGGTAGGGAGCAGTTCTTC. As protein: CSARAQGREQFF.

This clonotype was observed many times. The junction does not match germline at one end; this may be a read error. The J gene is TRBJ2-1, the V gene TRBV7-9; 7 positions match TRBD2. Looked up from germline, CDR1 is SEHNR and CDR2 is FQNEAQ (reference sequence). The CDR3 extends over 12 amino acids. In DNA, the CDR3 is TGTGCTAGCAGCTTAGCGGGCGGTGAGCAGTTCTTC. The encoded protein is CASSLAGGEQFF.

The V call is TRBV4-3, the J call TRBJ2-1; 9 bases are a match to TRBD1. V was pared by 2 bases and J by 4 bases, with 3 bases of the junction left unmatched. This CDR3 is 15 amino acids long. Germline CDR1 and CDR2: LGHNA and YSLEER. CDR3 region: CASSQRTGAYNEQFF. The CDR3 DNA is TGCGCCAGCAGCCAACGGACAGGGGCGTACAATGAGCAGTTCTTC.

This clonotype was counted between two and nine times. The chain joins TRBV19 to TRBJ1-1; no reliable D call. The CDR3 runs to 13 residues. V shed 9 bases and J shed 0 bases, with 11 bases lying between them. The germline CDR1 and CDR2 sequences are LNHDA and SQIVND (reference sequence). The CDR3 bases are TGTGCCAGCTGGGCGCCACTGAACACTGAAGCTTTCTTT. It translates to CASWAPLNTEAFF.

This chain links TRBV2 with TRBJ1-5; 10 bases fit TRBD1. Trimming removed 5 bases from V and 9 bases from J; junction bases left unmatched: 10. Looked up from germline, CDR1 is SNHLY and CDR2 is FYNNEI. The CDR3 totals 15 residues. CDR3 amino acids: CASSIGQGGLSPQHF. The DNA of the CDR3 is TGTGCCAGCAGTATAGGACAGGGGGGTTTATCGCCCCAGCATTTT.

The rearrangement links TRBV27 to TRBJ2-7; 8 bases are a match to TRBD2. V lost 8 bases to trimming and J lost 1 base; unmatched junction nucleotides: 16. Germline V gene lookup returns CDR1 MNHEY and CDR2 SMNVEV (reference sequence). The CDR3 has 17 residues. For the CDR3, the DNA is TGTGCCAGCGCCCCTTTGTGGACGGCGGGGGGTTCCTACGAGCAGTACTTC. It yields the protein CASAPLWTAGGSYEQYF.